The 12 T cell receptor beta chains presented below share a single source sample, sequenced in a study of type 1 regulatory T cells. Via MiXCR, TCRdb re-called the reads, giving one row per CDR3 protein. Seen here are some 89,000 distinct CDR3 sequences, 25% to 40% observed once, and the top ten hold 2% to 2.5%. Sequencing was done on a sample of CD4+ T cells, either the whole sample or a sorted fraction (not recorded which). Receptor source: a human donor in good health.

This clonotype showed up just a few times. The V and J genes are TRBV27 and TRBJ2-4; D may be TRBD1 or TRBD2 (5 bases each). The CDR3 consists of 20 residues. Trimming took 8 bases from V and 4 from J, leaving 33 bases between them. The V gene's germline CDR1 is MNHEY and CDR2 SMNVEV (reference sequence). The CDR3 DNA follows: TGTGCCAGCCGGGCGGCCGGCGCTGGCCTTCTACTGGGGACGAAAAACATTCAGTACTTC. This gives the protein CASRAAGAGLLLGTKNIQYF.

This chain uses TRBV10-3 with TRBJ2-1, with 10 bases that match TRBD2. The V gene end was trimmed by 2 bases and the J gene end by 0 bases; junction bases not matched to a gene: 10. CDR1 and CDR2 (germline): ENHRY, SYGVKD. The CDR3 length is 19 residues. CDR3 DNA: TGTGCCATCAGTGAGAGGCTAGCGGGGGACGATAGCTCCTACAATGAGCAGTTCTTC. Translation: CAISERLAGDDSSYNEQFF.

V and J are TRBV24-1 and TRBJ2-3; D ambiguous. Trimming removed 1 base at V and 2 bases at J, with 0 bases between. This CDR3 has 12 amino acids. In germline, CDR1 is KGHDR, CDR2 SFDVKD. For the CDR3, the DNA is TGTGCCACCAGTGATTTCACAGATACGCAGTATTTT. It encodes CATSDFTDTQYF.

This clonotype was seen a few times. This sequence joins TRBV7-2 and TRBJ2-7; 12 nucleotides align to TRBD2. The trim removed 8 bases at V and 1 base at J, leaving 0 bases unmatched. The germline gives CDR1 SGHTA, CDR2 FQGNSA. The CDR3 runs to 13 residues. The DNA for the CDR3 is TGTGCCAGCGGACTAGCGGGATCCTACGAGCAGTACTTC. It specifies CASGLAGSYEQYF.

The chain combines TRBV7-2 with TRBJ2-7; D is possibly TRBD1 or TRBD2 (5 bases each). Germline V gene lookup returns CDR1 SGHTA and CDR2 FQGNSA. This CDR3 contains 14 residues. The V end lost 5 bases, the J end lost 1 base, and 12 bases lay between the germline ends. This CDR3 reads CASSHGTASYEQYF. In nucleotides, the CDR3 is TGTGCCAGCAGCCACGGGACCGCATCCTACGAGCAGTACTTC.

The chain is built from TRBV20-1 and TRBJ2-1; 11 bases fit TRBD2. The J call may be incorrect, as the DNA end agrees better with TRBJ2-5. Germline assignment: CDR1 DFQATT and CDR2 SNEGSKA (reference sequence). This CDR3 is 13 amino acids long. The CDR3: CSAPGLAAETQYF. CDR3 coding DNA: TGCAGTGCTCCGGGACTAGCGGCAGAGACCCAGTACTTC.

There are a few counts of this clonotype. CDR3 coding DNA: TGCAGTGCCGAAGCGGGAGGCTTACTAACCTACGAGCAGTACTTC. Translated, it gives CSAEAGGLLTYEQYF. The rearrangement uses TRBV20-1 and TRBJ2-7, with 9 nucleotides matching TRBD2. J gave up 2 bases and V 6 bases, and 11 bases lay outside the gene matches. The CDR3 contains 15 residues. Germline V lookup: CDR1 DFQATT, CDR2 SNEGSKA (reference sequence).

By sample share, this clonotype is medium-sized. The V gene is TRBV20-1, the J gene TRBJ1-4; TRBD1 might be the D (5 bases). Trimming cost V 5 bases and J 4 bases, with 11 bases left between them. Per the germline V gene, CDR1 is DFQATT and CDR2 is SNEGSKA (reference sequence). The CDR3 has 13 residues. The chain's CDR3 is CSARGTVNEKLFF. CDR3 nucleotides: TGCAGTGCTCGCGGGACGGTTAATGAAAAACTGTTTTTT.

The V call is TRBV20-1, the J call TRBJ2-1; no reliable D call. V lost 6 bases, J lost 3 bases, and 12 bases lay in between. This CDR3 comprises 13 residues. Looked up from germline, CDR1 is DFQATT and CDR2 is SNEGSKA (reference sequence). The CDR3 spells CSAWTPDYNEQFF. CDR3 DNA sequence: TGCAGTGCCTGGACCCCAGACTACAATGAGCAGTTCTTC.

This clonotype was counted between two and nine times. This chain connects TRBV3-1 to TRBJ2-3; 8 nucleotides match TRBD1. This CDR3 is built from 14 residues. V dropped 3 bases and J dropped 4; count of bases not matched to a gene: 3. Germline V gives CDR1 LGHDT, CDR2 YNNKEL (reference sequence). CDR3 coding DNA: TGTGCCAGCAGCCATTACAGGGGGGCAGATACGCAGTATTTT. It specifies CASSHYRGADTQYF.

The V gene is TRBV4-3, the J gene TRBJ2-2; the D is unclear. The CDR3 is 14 amino acids. Germline CDR1 reads LGHNA; CDR2 reads YSLEER. Between the trimmed V and J ends, which lost 1 base and 6 bases, there was a span of 9 bases. In DNA, the CDR3 is TGCGCCAGCAGCCAAGTAGCTTATTCCGGGGAGCTGTTTTTT. Its protein product is CASSQVAYSGELFF.

This clonotype has just a few counts. The rearrangement joins TRBV28 to TRBJ2-7; 11 nucleotides agree with TRBD2. The CDR3 totals 19 residues. After removal of 2 bases from V and 0 bases from J, the junction contained 12 bases not matched to a gene. The germline V gene encodes CDR1 MDHEN and CDR2 SYDVKM. Written as DNA, the CDR3 is TGTGCCAGCAGTTTACGATCCATAATAGCGGGAGGGCCCTCCTACGAGCAGTACTTC. It translates to CASSLRSIIAGGPSYEQYF.